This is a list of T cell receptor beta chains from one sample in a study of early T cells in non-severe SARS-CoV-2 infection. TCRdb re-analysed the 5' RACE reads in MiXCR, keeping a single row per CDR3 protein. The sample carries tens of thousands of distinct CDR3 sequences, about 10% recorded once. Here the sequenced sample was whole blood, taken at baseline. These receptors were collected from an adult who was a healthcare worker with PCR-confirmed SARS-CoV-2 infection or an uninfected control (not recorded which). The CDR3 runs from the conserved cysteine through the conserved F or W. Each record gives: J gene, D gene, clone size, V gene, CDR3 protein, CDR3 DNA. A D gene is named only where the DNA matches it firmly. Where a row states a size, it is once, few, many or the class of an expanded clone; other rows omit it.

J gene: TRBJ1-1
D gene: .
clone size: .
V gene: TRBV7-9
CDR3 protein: CASSHSGRAAEAFF
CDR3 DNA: TGTGCCAGCAGCCATTCGGGCAGGGCCGCTGAAGCTTTCTTT

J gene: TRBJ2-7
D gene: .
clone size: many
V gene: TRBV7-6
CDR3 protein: CASSLNSRGGLYEQYF
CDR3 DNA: TGTGCCAGCAGCTTAAATAGCCGGGGAGGACTTTACGAGCAGTACTTC

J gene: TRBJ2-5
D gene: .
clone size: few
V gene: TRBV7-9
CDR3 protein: CASSLAEEGEMYF
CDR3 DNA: TGTGCCAGCAGCTTAGCCGAGGAGGGCGAAATGTACTTC

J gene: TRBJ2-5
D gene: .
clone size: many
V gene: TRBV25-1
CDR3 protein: CASSDDRWTQYF
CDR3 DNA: TGTGCCAGCAGTGATGATCGTTGGACCCAGTACTTC

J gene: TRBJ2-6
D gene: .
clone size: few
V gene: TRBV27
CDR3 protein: CASGPWANVLTF
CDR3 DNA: TGTGCCAGCGGTCCATGGGCCAACGTCCTGACTTTC

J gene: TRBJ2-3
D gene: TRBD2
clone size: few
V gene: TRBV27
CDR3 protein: CASGPGLAGLDTQYF
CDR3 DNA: TGTGCCAGCGGACCGGGACTAGCGGGATTGGATACGCAGTATTTT

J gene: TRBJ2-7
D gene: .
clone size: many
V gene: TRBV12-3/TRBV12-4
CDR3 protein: CASSPADFYEQYF
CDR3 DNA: TGTGCCAGCTCCCCGGCGGATTTCTACGAGCAGTACTTC

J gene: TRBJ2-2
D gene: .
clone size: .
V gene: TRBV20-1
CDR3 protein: CSARDRGRAGELFF
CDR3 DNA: TGCAGTGCTAGAGATCGCGGGCGAGCCGGGGAGCTGTTTTTT

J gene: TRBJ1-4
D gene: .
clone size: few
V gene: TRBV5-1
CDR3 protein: CASSLGVSGATNEKLFF
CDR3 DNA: TGCGCCAGCAGCTTGGGTGTTTCTGGGGCAACTAATGAAAAACTGTTTTTT

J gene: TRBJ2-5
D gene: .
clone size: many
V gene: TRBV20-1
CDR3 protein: CSPMGTRQTQYF
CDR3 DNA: TGCAGCCCAATGGGGACAAGACAGACCCAGTACTTC

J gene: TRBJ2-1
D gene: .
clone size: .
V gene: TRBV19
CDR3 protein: CASTDPISSYNEQFF
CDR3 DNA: TGTGCCAGTACCGACCCCATTAGCTCCTACAATGAGCAGTTCTTC

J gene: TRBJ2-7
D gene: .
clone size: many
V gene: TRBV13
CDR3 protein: CASSEGPYEQYF
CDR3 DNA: TGTGCCAGCAGCGAGGGCCCCTACGAGCAGTACTTC

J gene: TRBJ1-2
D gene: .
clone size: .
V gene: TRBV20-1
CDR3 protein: CSAREVLGYTF
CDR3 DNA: TGCAGTGCTAGAGAGGTCTTAGGCTACACCTTC

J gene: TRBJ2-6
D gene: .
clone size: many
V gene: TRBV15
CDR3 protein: CATSTESSGANVLTF
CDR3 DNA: TGTGCCACCAGCACTGAATCTTCTGGGGCCAACGTCCTGACTTTC

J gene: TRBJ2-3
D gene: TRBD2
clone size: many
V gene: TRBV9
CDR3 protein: CASSESPSGRGDTQYF
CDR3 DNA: TGTGCCAGCAGCGAATCTCCTAGCGGGAGGGGAGATACGCAGTATTTT

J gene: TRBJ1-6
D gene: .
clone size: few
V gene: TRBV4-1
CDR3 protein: CASSQRAETYNSPLHF
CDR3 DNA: TGCGCCAGCAGCCAACGGGCAGAAACCTATAATTCACCCCTCCACTTT

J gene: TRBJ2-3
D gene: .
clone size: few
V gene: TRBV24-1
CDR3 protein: CATSDLPGISTDTQYF
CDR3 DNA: TGTGCCACCAGTGATTTGCCCGGGATAAGCACAGATACGCAGTATTTT

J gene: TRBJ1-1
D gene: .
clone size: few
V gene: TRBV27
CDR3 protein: CASSYWGQNTEAFF
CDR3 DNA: TGTGCCAGCAGTTACTGGGGGCAGAACACTGAAGCTTTCTTT

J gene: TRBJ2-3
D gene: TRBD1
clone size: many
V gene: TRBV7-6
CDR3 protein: CASSSIPGQGAIRGDAQYF
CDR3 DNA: TGTGCCAGCAGCTCAATACCGGGACAGGGGGCTATTCGGGGTGACGCGCAGTATTTT

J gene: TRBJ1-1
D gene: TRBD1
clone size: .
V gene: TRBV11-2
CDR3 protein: CASSPTGGAEAFF
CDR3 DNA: TGTGCCAGCAGCCCTACAGGGGGTGCTGAAGCTTTCTTT

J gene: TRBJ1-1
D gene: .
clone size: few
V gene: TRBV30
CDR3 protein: CAWSLSRGAFF
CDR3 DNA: TGTGCCTGGAGCTTATCCAGGGGAGCTTTCTTT

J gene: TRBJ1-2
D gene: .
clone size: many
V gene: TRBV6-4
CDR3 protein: CASRGGLLEDGYTF
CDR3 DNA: TGTGCCAGCAGGGGGGGACTTCTTGAGGATGGCTACACCTTC

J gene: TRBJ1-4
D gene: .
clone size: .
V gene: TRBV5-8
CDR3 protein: CASSLAGPPGEKLFF
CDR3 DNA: TGTGCCAGCAGCTTGGCGGGTCCGCCGGGGGAAAAACTGTTTTTT

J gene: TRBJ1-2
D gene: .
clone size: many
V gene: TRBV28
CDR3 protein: CASSSGGAGYGYTF
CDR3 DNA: TGTGCCAGCAGTTCCGGGGGCGCCGGCTATGGCTACACCTTC

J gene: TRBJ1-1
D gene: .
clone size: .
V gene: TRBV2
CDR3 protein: CASRGGQIEAFF
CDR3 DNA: TGTGCCAGCAGAGGCGGGCAGATTGAAGCTTTCTTT

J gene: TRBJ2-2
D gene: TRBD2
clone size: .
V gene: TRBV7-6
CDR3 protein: CASTPGTKVAHAGELFF
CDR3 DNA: TGTGCCAGCACCCCCGGGACTAAGGTTGCGCACGCCGGGGAGCTGTTTTTT

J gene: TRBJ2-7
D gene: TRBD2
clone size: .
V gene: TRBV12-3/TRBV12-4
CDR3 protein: CASSLRRGDYEQYF
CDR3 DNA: TGTGCCAGCAGTTTACGCCGGGGGGACTACGAGCAGTACTTC

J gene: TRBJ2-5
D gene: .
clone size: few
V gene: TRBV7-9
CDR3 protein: CASSLVWSQETQYF
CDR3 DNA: TGTGCCAGCAGCTTAGTCTGGAGCCAAGAGACCCAGTACTTC

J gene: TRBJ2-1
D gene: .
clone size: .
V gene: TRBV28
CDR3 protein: CASSRGQGILDEQFF
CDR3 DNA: TGTGCCAGCAGTCGCGGCCAGGGGATTCTGGATGAGCAGTTCTTC

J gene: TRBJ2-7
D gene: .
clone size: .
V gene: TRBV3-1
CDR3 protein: CASSQVIGQTLGEQYF
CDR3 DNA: TGTGCCAGCAGCCAAGTAATCGGACAGACCCTCGGAGAGCAGTACTTC

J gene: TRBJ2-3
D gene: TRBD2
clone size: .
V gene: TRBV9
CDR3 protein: CASSPQAGGTDTQYF
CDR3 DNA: TGTGCCAGCAGCCCCCAAGCGGGAGGCACAGATACGCAGTATTTT

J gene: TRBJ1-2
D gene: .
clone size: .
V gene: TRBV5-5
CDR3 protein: CASSFSPDTNGYTF
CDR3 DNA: TGTGCCAGCAGCTTTTCCCCCGACACAAATGGCTACACCTTC

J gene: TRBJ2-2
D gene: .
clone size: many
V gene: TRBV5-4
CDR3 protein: CASSLDGRPNTGELFF
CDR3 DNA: TGTGCCAGCAGCTTAGATGGTCGACCCAACACCGGGGAGCTGTTTTTT

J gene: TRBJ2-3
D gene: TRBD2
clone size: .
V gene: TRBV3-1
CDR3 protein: CASSRTSGTDTQYF
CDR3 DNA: TGTGCCAGCAGCCGGACTAGCGGGACAGATACGCAGTATTTT

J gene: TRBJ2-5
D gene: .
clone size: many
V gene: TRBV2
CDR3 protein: CASSEEDRETQYF
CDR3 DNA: TGTGCCAGCAGTGAGGAGGACAGAGAGACCCAGTACTTC

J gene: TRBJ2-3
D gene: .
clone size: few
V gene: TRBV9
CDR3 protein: CASTPDHAGDTQYF
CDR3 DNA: TGTGCCAGCACCCCAGATCACGCAGGAGATACGCAGTATTTT

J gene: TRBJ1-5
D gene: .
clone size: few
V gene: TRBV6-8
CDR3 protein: CASKGENQPQHF
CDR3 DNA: TGTGCCAGTAAAGGGGAAAATCAGCCCCAGCATTTT

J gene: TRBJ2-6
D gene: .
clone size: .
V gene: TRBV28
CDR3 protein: CASSFQGQVGANVLTF
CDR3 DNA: TGTGCCAGCAGCTTTCAGGGGCAGGTTGGGGCCAACGTCCTGACTTTC

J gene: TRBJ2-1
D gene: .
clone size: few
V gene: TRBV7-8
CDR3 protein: CASSLDRATYNEQFF
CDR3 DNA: TGTGCCAGCAGCTTAGATAGGGCTACCTACAATGAGCAGTTCTTC

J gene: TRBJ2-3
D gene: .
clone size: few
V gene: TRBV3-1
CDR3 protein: CASSPGLAEGTDTQYF
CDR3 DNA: TGTGCCAGCTCCCCAGGGTTGGCGGAGGGCACAGATACGCAGTATTTT

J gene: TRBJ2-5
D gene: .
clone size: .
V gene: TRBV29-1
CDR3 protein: CSYATGIQETQYF
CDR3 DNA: TGCAGCTACGCAACCGGGATTCAAGAGACCCAGTACTTC

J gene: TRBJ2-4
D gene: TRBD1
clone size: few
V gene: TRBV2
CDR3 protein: CASSAQGTGSSF
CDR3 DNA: TGTGCCAGCAGTGCCCAAGGGACAGGGTCCAGCTTC

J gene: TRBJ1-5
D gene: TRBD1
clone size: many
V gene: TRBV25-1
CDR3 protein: CASRQTGEGQPQHF
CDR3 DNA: TGTGCCAGCAGGCAAACAGGGGAGGGCCAGCCCCAGCATTTT

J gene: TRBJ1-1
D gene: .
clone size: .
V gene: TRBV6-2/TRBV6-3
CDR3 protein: CASSYPGRNTEAFF
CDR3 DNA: TGTGCCAGCAGTTATCCCGGACGGAACACTGAAGCTTTCTTT

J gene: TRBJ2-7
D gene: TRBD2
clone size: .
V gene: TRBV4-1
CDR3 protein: CASSQGATSGTQPYEQYF
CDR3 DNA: TGCGCCAGCAGCCAAGGGGCGACTAGCGGGACCCAACCCTACGAGCAGTACTTC

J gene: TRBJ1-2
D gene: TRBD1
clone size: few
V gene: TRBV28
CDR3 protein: CASSSRDRTFYGYTF
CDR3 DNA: TGTGCCAGCAGCAGCCGGGACAGGACTTTCTATGGCTACACCTTC

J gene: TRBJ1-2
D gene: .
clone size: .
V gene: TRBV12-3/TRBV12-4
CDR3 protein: CASSFNNGYTF
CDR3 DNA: TGTGCCAGCAGTTTTAACAATGGCTACACCTTC

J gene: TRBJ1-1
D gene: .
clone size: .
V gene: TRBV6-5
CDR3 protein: CASSHRDRPNTEAFF
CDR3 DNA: TGTGCCAGCAGTCATCGCGACAGGCCGAACACTGAAGCTTTCTTT

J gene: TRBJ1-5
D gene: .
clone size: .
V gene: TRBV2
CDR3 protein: CASSTRQWNQPQHF
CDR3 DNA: TGTGCCAGCAGTACCCGACAGTGGAATCAGCCCCAGCATTTT

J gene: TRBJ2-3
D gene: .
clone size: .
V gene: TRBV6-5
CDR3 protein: CASSRMGTDTQYF
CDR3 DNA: TGTGCCAGCAGCCGGATGGGAACAGATACGCAGTATTTT

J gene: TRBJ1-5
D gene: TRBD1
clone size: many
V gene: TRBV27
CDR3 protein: CASSLGQGNQPQHF
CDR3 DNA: TGTGCCAGCAGTTTGGGACAGGGCAATCAGCCCCAGCATTTT

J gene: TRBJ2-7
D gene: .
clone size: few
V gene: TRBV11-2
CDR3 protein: CASSSRTRGGIYEQYF
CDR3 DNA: TGTGCCAGCAGCTCACGGACCCGCGGCGGGATCTACGAGCAGTACTTC

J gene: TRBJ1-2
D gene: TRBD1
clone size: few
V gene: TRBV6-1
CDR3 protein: CASSEYTRDSFYGYTF
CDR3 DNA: TGTGCCAGCAGTGAATACACTAGGGACAGTTTCTATGGCTACACCTTC

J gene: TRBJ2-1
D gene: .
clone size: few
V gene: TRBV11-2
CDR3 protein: CASSGIWGYNEQFF
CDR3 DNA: TGTGCCAGCAGCGGAATCTGGGGGTACAATGAGCAGTTCTTC

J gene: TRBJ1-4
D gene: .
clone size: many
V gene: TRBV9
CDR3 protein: CASSVSGGLNEKLFF
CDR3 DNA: TGTGCCAGCAGCGTCTCCGGGGGCCTTAATGAAAAACTGTTTTTT

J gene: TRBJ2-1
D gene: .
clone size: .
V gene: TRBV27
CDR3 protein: CASSLGVFNEQFF
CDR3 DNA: TGTGCCAGCAGTTTAGGGGTCTTCAATGAGCAGTTCTTC

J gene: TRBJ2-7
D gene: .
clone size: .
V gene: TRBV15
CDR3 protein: CATSRGGTYEQYF
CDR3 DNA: TGTGCCACCAGCAGAGGAGGGACCTACGAGCAGTACTTC

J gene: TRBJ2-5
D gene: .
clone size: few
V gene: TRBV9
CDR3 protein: CASSVQGRETQYF
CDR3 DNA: TGTGCCAGCAGCGTCCAGGGAAGAGAGACCCAGTACTTC

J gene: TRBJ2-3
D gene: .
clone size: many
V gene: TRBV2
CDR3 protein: CASSRGFNTQYF
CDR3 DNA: TGTGCCAGCTCTCGCGGGTTCAATACGCAGTATTTT

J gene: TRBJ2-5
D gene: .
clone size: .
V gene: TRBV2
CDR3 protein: CASSEVSQETQYF
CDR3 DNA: TGTGCCAGCAGTGAGGTCAGCCAAGAGACCCAGTACTTC